The 25 T cell receptor beta chains presented below share a single source sample, sequenced in a study of beta chain features in type 1 diabetes. Expressed TCRB transcripts were sequenced because the entire RNA isolate underwent reverse transcription. The table came from immunoSEQ multiplex PCR; TCRdb's copy has only in-frame clones and leaves some out. The sample includes approximately 120,000 clones, around 40% seen only once; the top ten take roughly 0.064%. The sample consisted of stem cell memory CD4+ T cells from blood. The receptors shown here come from a young woman in good health.

Concerning this clone: A junction boundary mismatches the germline segment, possibly from a read error. This sequence joins TRBV7-7 and TRBJ1-2, with D perhaps matching TRBD1 (6 bases). CDR1 is SSHAT and CDR2 is FNYEAQ in the germline V gene (reference sequence). CDR3 length equals 15 residues. CDR3 in DNA: TGTGCTAGCAGCCCCTTAGGGGACAAAAACTATGGCTACACCTTC. This sequence encodes CASSPLGDKNYGYTF.

The V call is TRBV28, the J call TRBJ1-2; 7 bases line up with TRBD1. With V trimmed by 5 bases and J by 3 bases, 9 bases remained unmatched. Germline values: CDR1 MDHEN, CDR2 SYDVKM. The CDR3 runs 15 residues. CDR3 loop: CASSPQGRFYYGYTF. The CDR3 region has the DNA TGTGCCAGCAGTCCACAGGGGAGGTTTTACTATGGCTACACCTTC.

The chain couples TRBV5-1 to TRBJ1-2, with 12 bases fitting TRBD1. The CDR3 has 15 amino acids. The ends lost 7 bases at V and 5 bases at J; junction bases unmatched: 9. The germline V gene has CDR1 SGHRS and CDR2 YFSETQ. CDR3 region: CASRRDRGRGYGYTF. The CDR3 DNA reads as TGCGCCAGCCGCCGGGACAGGGGGCGAGGATATGGCTACACCTTC.

This clone has just a few counts. The rearrangement joins TRBV28 to TRBJ2-1, with 11 bases identical to TRBD1. Germline V CDR1 and CDR2: MDHEN, SYDVKM. There are 15 residues in the CDR3. V shed 6 bases and J 2 bases; nucleotides not matched to a gene: 3. The CDR3 DNA reads as TGTGCCAGCAGACCGGGACAGGGGGCCTACAATGAGCAGTTCTTC. This translates into CASRPGQGAYNEQFF.

This clone was observed a handful of times. V and J are TRBV7-2 and TRBJ2-5, with D maybe TRBD2 (6 bases). Germline CDR1 SGHTA, CDR2 FQGNSA. With 4 bases removed from V and 5 bases from J, the gap between germline ends came to 14 bases. The CDR3 extends over 14 amino acids. The CDR3 nucleotides read TGTGCCAGCAGCTGGGGCGGGGCTATGGAGACCCAGTACTTC. This codes for CASSWGGAMETQYF.

This clone turned up a few times. The J gene is TRBJ2-6, the V gene TRBV7-6, with TRBD1 matching over 7 bases. Unmatched junction bases numbered 9, after V lost 3 bases and J lost 1 base. This CDR3 contains 18 residues. Germline V CDR1 and CDR2: SGHVS, FNYEAQ. Here the CDR3 reads CASSFPLHRGSGANVLTF. CDR3 nucleotides: TGTGCCAGCAGCTTCCCCCTCCACAGGGGTTCTGGGGCCAACGTCCTGACTTTC.

In its sample, this clone was seen a few times. The rearrangement links TRBV4-2 to TRBJ2-1; D is perhaps TRBD1 (5 bases). The CDR3 length is 20 residues. V dropped 4 bases and J dropped 0 bases, with 25 bases sitting between them. Germline V gene sequence: CDR1 LGHNA, CDR2 YNFKEQ. In nucleotides, the CDR3 is TGTGCCAGCAGCCTTCTCGACAGATCCCTGGGTTATCGCTCCTACAATGAGCAGTTCTTC. Translation: CASSLLDRSLGYRSYNEQFF.

This clone showed up just a few times. CDR3 sequence reads: CASSLQGAIRQPQHF. Here the CDR3 DNA reads TGTGCCAGCAGTTTGCAGGGGGCGATAAGACAGCCCCAGCATTTT. The chain employs TRBV27 and TRBJ1-5; 8 nucleotides line up with TRBD1. Germline CDR1 MNHEY, CDR2 SMNVEV (reference sequence). V lost 3 bases to trimming and J lost 7 bases; unmatched junction nucleotides: 8. This CDR3 has 15 amino acids.

The gene calls are TRBV27 and TRBJ2-7, with 10 bases aligning to TRBD2. The CDR3 has 21 amino acids. J was trimmed by 0 bases and V by 4 bases; bases with no gene match: 21. In germline, CDR1 is MNHEY, CDR2 SMNVEV (reference sequence). CDR3 in amino acids: CASSSGPKGLAPPTSSYEQYF. The CDR3 DNA follows: TGTGCCAGCAGTTCCGGCCCTAAGGGACTAGCGCCTCCCACAAGCTCCTACGAGCAGTACTTC.

The V gene is TRBV7-2, the J gene TRBJ2-3; 8 bases agree with TRBD2. The CDR3 covers 18 residues. The J segment lost 2 bases and the V segment lost 5 bases, leaving 15 bases of the junction unmatched. Germline loops: CDR1 SGHTA, CDR2 FQGNSA. Here the CDR3 DNA reads TGTGCCAGCAGCCAAGACCAAATAGCGGGATCCATCACAGATACGCAGTATTTT. Its translation: CASSQDQIAGSITDTQYF.

V usage is TRBV28 and J usage is TRBJ1-3; D gene unclear. Trimming removed 4 bases from V and 0 bases from J, with 13 bases in between. Germline loops: CDR1 MDHEN, CDR2 SYDVKM. The CDR3 covers 16 residues. The CDR3 loop is CASSSTGLTSGNTIYF. The CDR3 DNA reads TGTGCCAGCAGTTCAACCGGACTGACCTCTGGAAACACCATATATTTT.

The genes are TRBV10-3 and TRBJ2-3; D unresolved. CDR1 and CDR2 (germline): ENHRY, SYGVKD. This CDR3 contains 13 residues. Trimming cost V 10 bases and J 3 bases, with 14 bases left between them. This CDR3 is CATPGETTDTQYF. The CDR3 bases are TGTGCCACCCCTGGCGAGACTACAGATACGCAGTATTTT.

V is TRBV14 and J is TRBJ2-7; 12 nucleotides line up with TRBD2. Germline CDR1 SGHDN, CDR2 FVKESK. V gave up 5 bases and J gave up 0 bases; unmatched junction bases: 8. The CDR3 contains 17 residues. CDR3 DNA: TGTGCCAGCAGCGAAAGACGACTAGCGGGAGCCTCCTACGAGCAGTACTTC. Translation: CASSERRLAGASYEQYF.

The J gene is TRBJ2-5, the V gene TRBV10-3, with 13 bases fitting TRBD2. CDR1 ENHRY and CDR2 SYGVKD come from the germline V gene. V lost 9 bases and J lost 4; bases outside the gene matches: 5. The CDR3 extends over 14 amino acids. The CDR3 reads CAIGTSGTAETQYF. The DNA of the CDR3 is TGTGCCATAGGGACTAGCGGGACTGCAGAGACCCAGTACTTC.

V usage is TRBV27 and J usage is TRBJ2-1; 9 bases map to TRBD2. Per the germline V gene, CDR1 is MNHEY and CDR2 is SMNVEV (reference sequence). The trim removed 7 bases at V and 6 bases at J, leaving 10 bases unmatched. The length of the CDR3 is 15 residues. CDR3 amino acids: CASIRSGRTSNEQFF. Written as DNA, the CDR3 is TGTGCCAGCATTAGAAGCGGGAGGACAAGCAATGAGCAGTTCTTC.

This chain links TRBV10-2 with TRBJ2-5, with D hard to call. Germline CDR1 WSHSY, CDR2 SAAADI. This CDR3 has 14 amino acids. Trimming left V 6 bases short and J 5 bases short, with 16 bases between. This chain's CDR3 is CASRDTTPQETQYF. CDR3 DNA sequence: TGCGCCAGCAGAGATACTACCCCCCAGGAGACCCAGTACTTC.

J is TRBJ2-1 and V is TRBV7-2; possibly TRBD1 for D (6 bases). The CDR3 consists of 15 residues. From germline, CDR1 is SGHTA and CDR2 FQGNSA. Trimming removed 4 bases from V and 4 bases from J, with 14 bases in between. The CDR3 spells CASSSPGVRYNEQFF. The CDR3 DNA is TGTGCCAGCAGCTCCCCAGGGGTCCGTTACAATGAGCAGTTCTTC.

This clone turned up a few times. V gene TRBV28 combines with J gene TRBJ2-5; possible D gene TRBD2, 6 bases. This CDR3 contains 14 residues. Deletions cut 2 bases from V and 7 bases from J, with 14 bases between. Germline V gene sequence: CDR1 MDHEN, CDR2 SYDVKM. The CDR3 loop reads CASSLGLPKGTQYF. CDR3 nucleotide sequence: TGTGCCAGCAGTTTAGGACTACCGAAGGGGACCCAGTACTTC.

The table lists this clone with a few counts. The rearrangement uses TRBV6-6 and TRBJ2-5, with TRBD1 identical over 7 bases. The length of the CDR3 is 14 residues. V shed 7 bases, J shed 2 bases, and the junction held 7 bases outside the gene matches. Germline loops: CDR1 MNHNY, CDR2 SVGAGI (reference sequence). The CDR3 is CASKHPGQQETQYF. The DNA of the CDR3 is TGTGCCAGCAAACACCCGGGACAGCAAGAGACCCAGTACTTC.

The V and J genes are TRBV19 and TRBJ1-5; the D is unclear. Germline V gene lookup returns CDR1 LNHDA and CDR2 SQIVND (reference sequence). The ends were cut back, 5 bases at V and 8 bases at J, with 19 bases in the middle. The CDR3 has 15 residues. The CDR3 nucleotides read TGTGCCAGTAGTCGAGACGGATCCAGACAAGAGCCCCAGCATTTT. It specifies CASSRDGSRQEPQHF.

This clone was recorded a few times. The sample has other DNA sequences that encode this CDR3 too. This chain connects TRBV7-9 to TRBJ1-2; D unclear. CDR1 is SEHNR, CDR2 FQNEAQ, per germline (reference sequence). CDR3 size: 14 residues. Trimming cost V 0 bases and J 4 bases, with 9 bases left between them. The CDR3 is CASSLAVRSYGYTF. CDR3 nucleotides: TGTGCCAGCAGCTTAGCTGTCAGATCCTATGGCTACACCTTC.

A note on this clone: The junction shows a germline mismatch at one end, possibly a read error. Here the CDR3 reads CSVERNTEVFF. The CDR3 bases are TGCAGCGTTGAGCGGAACACTGAAGTTTTCTTT. The chain joins TRBV29-1 to TRBJ1-1; no clear D. The CDR3 runs 11 residues. In germline, CDR1 is SQVTM, CDR2 ANQGSEA.

This chain uses TRBV6-1 with TRBJ1-5; D may be TRBD1 (6 bases). Germline CDR1 reads MNHNS; CDR2 reads SASEGT. The CDR3 has 12 residues. Trimming left V 9 bases short and J 7 bases short, with 13 bases between. The CDR3 DNA follows: TGTGCCAGTGCCGCAGGGGACCAGCCCCAGCATTTT. Its protein is CASAAGDQPQHF.

The chain employs TRBV6-1 and TRBJ2-5; D might be TRBD1 (5 bases). With 2 bases removed from V and 5 bases from J, the gap between germline ends came to 12 bases. The germline V gene encodes CDR1 MNHNS and CDR2 SASEGT. This CDR3 has 14 amino acids. The CDR3 nucleotides are TGTGCCAGCAGTGAAAAATCCTCAGGGGAGACCCAGTACTTC. Amino acid sequence: CASSEKSSGETQYF.

This clone has a handful of counts. The chain uses TRBV7-8 and TRBJ2-7, with 9 nucleotides matching TRBD2. CDR3 length: 14 amino acids. The V gene's germline CDR1 is SGHVS and CDR2 FQNEAQ. The V segment lost 7 bases and the J segment 5 bases; nucleotides outside the gene matches: 9. The CDR3 spells CASTQGLAVNEQYF. The CDR3 bases are TGTGCCAGCACCCAGGGACTAGCCGTTAACGAGCAGTACTTC.